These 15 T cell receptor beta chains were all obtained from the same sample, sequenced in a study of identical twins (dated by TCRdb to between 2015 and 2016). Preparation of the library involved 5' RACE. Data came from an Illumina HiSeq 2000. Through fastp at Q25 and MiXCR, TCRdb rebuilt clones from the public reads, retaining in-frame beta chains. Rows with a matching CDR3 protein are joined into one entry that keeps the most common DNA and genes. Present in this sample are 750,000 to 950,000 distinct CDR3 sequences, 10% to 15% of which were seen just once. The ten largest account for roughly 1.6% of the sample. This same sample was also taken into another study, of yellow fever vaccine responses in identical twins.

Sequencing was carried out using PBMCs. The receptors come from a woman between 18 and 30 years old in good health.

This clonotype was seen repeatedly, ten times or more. In nucleotides, the CDR3 is TGTGCCAGCAGCCTCCCAAACAGGAAAAACAATGAGCAGTTCTTC. Its translation: CASSLPNRKNNEQFF. This chain connects TRBV12-3 or TRBV12-4 to TRBJ2-1, with D tentatively TRBD1 (5 bases). Deletions cut 6 bases from V and 5 bases from J, with 17 bases between. The CDR3 is made up of 15 amino acids.

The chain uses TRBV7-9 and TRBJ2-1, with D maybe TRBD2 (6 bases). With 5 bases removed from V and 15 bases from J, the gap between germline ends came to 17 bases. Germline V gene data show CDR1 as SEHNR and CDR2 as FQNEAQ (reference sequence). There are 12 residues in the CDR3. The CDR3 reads CASSPGGPSLFF. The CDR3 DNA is TGTGCCAGCAGCCCTGGAGGGCCTAGTCTGTTCTTC.

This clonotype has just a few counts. The DNA of the CDR3 is TGTGCCATCAGGAAGGACAGCTCCTACGAGCAGTACGTC. This encodes CAIRKDSSYEQYV. This chain uses TRBV10-3 with TRBJ2-7, with TRBD1 as a possible D gene (6 bases). This CDR3 comprises 13 residues. The germline CDR1 and CDR2 sequences are ENHRY and SYGVKD. The V gene lost 6 bases and the J gene lost 0 bases, with 9 bases spanning the gap.

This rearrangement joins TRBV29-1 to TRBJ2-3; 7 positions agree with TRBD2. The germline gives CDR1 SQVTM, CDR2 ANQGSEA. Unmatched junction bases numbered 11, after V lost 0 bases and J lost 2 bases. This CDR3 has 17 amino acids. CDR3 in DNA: TGCAGCGTTGAAGATCTTTGGCGGGGGTCTGCCACAGATACGCAGTATTTT. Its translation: CSVEDLWRGSATDTQYF.

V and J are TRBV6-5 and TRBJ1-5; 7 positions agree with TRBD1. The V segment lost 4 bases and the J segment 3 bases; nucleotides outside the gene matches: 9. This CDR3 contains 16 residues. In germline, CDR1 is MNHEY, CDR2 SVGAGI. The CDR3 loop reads CASSSVQGWANQPQHF. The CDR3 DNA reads TGTGCCAGCAGTTCGGTACAGGGGTGGGCCAATCAGCCCCAGCATTTT.

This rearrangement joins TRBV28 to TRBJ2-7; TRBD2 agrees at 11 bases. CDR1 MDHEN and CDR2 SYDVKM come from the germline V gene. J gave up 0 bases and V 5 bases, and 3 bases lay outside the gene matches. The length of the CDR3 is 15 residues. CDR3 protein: CASSNGLAGSYEQYV. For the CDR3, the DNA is TGTGCCAGCAGTAACGGACTAGCGGGCTCCTACGAGCAGTACGTC.

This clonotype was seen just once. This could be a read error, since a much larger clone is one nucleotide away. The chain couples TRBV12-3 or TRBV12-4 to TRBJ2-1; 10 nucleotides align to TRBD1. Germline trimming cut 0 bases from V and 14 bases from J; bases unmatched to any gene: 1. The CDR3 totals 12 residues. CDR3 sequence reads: CASSLAGTGEFF. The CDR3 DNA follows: TGTGCCAGCAGTTTAGCCGGGACAGGGGAGTTCTTC.

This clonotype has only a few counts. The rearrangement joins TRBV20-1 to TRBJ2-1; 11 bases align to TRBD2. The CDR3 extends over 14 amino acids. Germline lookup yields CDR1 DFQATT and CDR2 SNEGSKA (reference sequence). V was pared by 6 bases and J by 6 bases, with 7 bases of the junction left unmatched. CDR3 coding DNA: TGCAGTGCCAAGACTAGCGGGGTCTCCAATGAGCAGTTCTTC. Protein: CSAKTSGVSNEQFF.

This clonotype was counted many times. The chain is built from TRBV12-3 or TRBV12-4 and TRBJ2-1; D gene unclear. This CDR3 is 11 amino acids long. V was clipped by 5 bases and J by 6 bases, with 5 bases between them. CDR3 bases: TGTGCCAGCAGTAACTTCAATGAGCAGTTCTTC. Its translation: CASSNFNEQFF.

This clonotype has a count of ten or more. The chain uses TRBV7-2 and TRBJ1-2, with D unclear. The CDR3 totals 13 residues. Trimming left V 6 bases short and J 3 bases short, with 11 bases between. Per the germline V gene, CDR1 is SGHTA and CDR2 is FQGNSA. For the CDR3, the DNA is TGTGCCAGCAGGTACCGACAAGACTATGGCTACACCTTC. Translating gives CASRYRQDYGYTF.

The CDR3 here is CASSLVRGQTGELFF. In DNA, the CDR3 is TGTGCCAGCAGTTTAGTGAGGGGGCAGACCGGGGAGCTGTTTTTT. This chain joins TRBV12-3 or TRBV12-4 and TRBJ2-2; the match to TRBD1 covers 7 bases. This CDR3 contains 15 residues. V dropped 1 base and J dropped 5; count of bases not matched to a gene: 4.

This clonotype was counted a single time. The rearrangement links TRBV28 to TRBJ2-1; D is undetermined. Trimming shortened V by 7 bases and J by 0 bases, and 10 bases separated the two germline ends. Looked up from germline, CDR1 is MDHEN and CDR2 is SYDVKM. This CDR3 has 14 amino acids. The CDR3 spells CASIWGSSYNEQFF. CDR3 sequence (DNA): TGTGCCAGCATTTGGGGAAGCTCCTACAATGAGCAGTTCTTC.

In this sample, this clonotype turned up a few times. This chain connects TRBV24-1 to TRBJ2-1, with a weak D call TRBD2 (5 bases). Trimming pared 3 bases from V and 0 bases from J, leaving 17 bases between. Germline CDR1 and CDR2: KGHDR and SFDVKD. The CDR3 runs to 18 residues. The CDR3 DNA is TGTGCCACCAGTGATAAACAGACTACCTCGAGCTCCTACAATGAGCAGTTCTTC. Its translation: CATSDKQTTSSSYNEQFF.

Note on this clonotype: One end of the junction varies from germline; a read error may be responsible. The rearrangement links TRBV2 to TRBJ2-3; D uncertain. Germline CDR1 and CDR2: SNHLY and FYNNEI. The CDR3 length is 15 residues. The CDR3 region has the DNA TGCGCCAGCAGTGTTGATGGAACTGGCACAGATACGCAGTATTTT. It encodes CASSVDGTGTDTQYF.

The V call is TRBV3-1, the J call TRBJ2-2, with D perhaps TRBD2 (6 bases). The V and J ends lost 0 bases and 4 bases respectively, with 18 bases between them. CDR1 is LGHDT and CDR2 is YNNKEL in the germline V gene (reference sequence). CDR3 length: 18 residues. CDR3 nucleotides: TGTGCCAGCAGCCAAGATTCCCCCTCCGGGAGAACCACCGGGGAGCTGTTTTTT. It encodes CASSQDSPSGRTTGELFF.